This T cell receptor beta chain was recovered during a study of T cell repertoires in cytomegalovirus infection. Study details: Public TCR beta signatures were indicative of both CMV infection and a matching HLA type.

TCRdb used MiXCR to reprocess the reads, holding one entry per CDR3 protein. The sample consists of around 300,000 distinct CDR3 sequences, around 25% of them appearing once. About this clonotype: Its antigen is undetermined.

V was clipped by 0 bases and J by 5 bases; unmatched bases: 3. Germline CDR1 and CDR2: LNHNV and YYDKDF (reference sequence). The CDR3 extends over 14 amino acids. The TCR originated in a human donor in good health (CMV status not recorded). Some clones in this sample may be carry-over from other donors' samples. The sequenced sample was cultured PBMCs, obtained from culture after CMV antigen stimulation. The chain couples TRBV15 to TRBJ2-5; the match to TRBD2 covers 7 bases. The CDR3 DNA is TGTGCCACCAGCAGAGATACAGCGGGGGAGACCCAGTACTTC. It is translated as CATSRDTAGETQYF.